These 5 T cell receptor beta chains originate from one sample sequenced in a study of T cell responses to AZD1222 COVID-19 vaccine. Libraries were prepared by immunoSEQ multiplex PCR; TCRdb keeps only in-frame clonotypes and omits some of them. The repertoire holds 110,000 or so clones, with approximately 91% as singletons. The specimen was peripheral blood, collected on day 0 of AZD1222 vaccination. These TCRs come from an adult in good health.

V gene TRBV7-9 combines with J gene TRBJ1-6; D not resolved. The germline V gene has CDR1 SEHNR and CDR2 FQNEAQ (reference sequence). V was cut by 6 bases and J by 10 bases, with 13 bases left in between. This CDR3 is built from 13 residues. The CDR3 DNA sequence: TGTGCCAGCAGTCGCGAAGGCCCATCACCCCTCCACTTT. Its protein is CASSREGPSPLHF.

The rearrangement links TRBV6-2 or TRBV6-3 to TRBJ1-2; tentative D call: TRBD1 (6 bases). CDR3 length equals 12 residues. V lost 2 bases and J lost 6, with 7 bases in between. Germline CDR1 is MNHEY and CDR2 is SVGEGT. CDR3 DNA: TGTGCCAGCAGTTACAGGACAGATGGCTACACCTTC. The encoded protein is CASSYRTDGYTF.

The chain links TRBV7-9 to TRBJ1-1, with D perhaps matching TRBD1 (6 bases). Trimming stripped 3 bases from V and 1 base from J, with 15 bases between. The CDR3 totals 16 residues. The germline CDR1 and CDR2 sequences are SEHNR and FQNEAQ (reference sequence). The CDR3 region is CASSLGNREANTEAFF. The CDR3 region has the DNA TGTGCCAGCAGCTTGGGTAACAGGGAGGCGAACACTGAAGCTTTCTTT.

The rearrangement links TRBV7-9 to TRBJ2-3; D is unclear. V lost 1 base and J 2 bases, leaving 10 bases between the germline ends. CDR1 and CDR2 (germline): SEHNR, FQNEAQ (reference sequence). CDR3 size: 15 residues. The CDR3, as DNA: TGTGCCAGCAGCTTAGACTATGGGTACACAGATACGCAGTATTTT. Encoded protein: CASSLDYGYTDTQYF.

The chain combines TRBV7-6 with TRBJ2-3; perhaps TRBD1 as D (6 bases). Trimming shortened V by 6 bases and J by 4 bases, and 20 bases separated the two germline ends. The CDR3 contains 16 residues. Germline CDR1 and CDR2: SGHVS and FNYEAQ. Here the CDR3 DNA reads TGTGCCAGCAGTACCCTCGGACAGCCGGCTGCAGATACGCAGTATTTT. This encodes CASSTLGQPAADTQYF.